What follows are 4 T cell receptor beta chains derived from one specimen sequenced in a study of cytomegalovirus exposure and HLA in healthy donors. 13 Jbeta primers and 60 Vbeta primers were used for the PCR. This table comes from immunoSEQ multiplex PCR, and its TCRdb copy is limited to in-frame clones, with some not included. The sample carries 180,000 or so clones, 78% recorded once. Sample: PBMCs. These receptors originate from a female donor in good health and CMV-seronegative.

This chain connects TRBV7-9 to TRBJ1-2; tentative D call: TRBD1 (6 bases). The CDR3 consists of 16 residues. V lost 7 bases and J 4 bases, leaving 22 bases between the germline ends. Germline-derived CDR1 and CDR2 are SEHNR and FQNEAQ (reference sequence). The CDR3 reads CASTGNRALRSYGYTF. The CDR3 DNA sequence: TGTGCCAGCACCGGAAACAGGGCTCTTAGGAGCTATGGCTACACCTTC.

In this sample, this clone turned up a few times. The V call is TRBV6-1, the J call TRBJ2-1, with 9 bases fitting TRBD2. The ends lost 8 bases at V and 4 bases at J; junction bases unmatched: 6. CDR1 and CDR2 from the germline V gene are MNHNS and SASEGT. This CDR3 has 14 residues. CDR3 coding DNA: TGTGCCAGCCGGGAGGCGGGGGGGTACAATGAGCAGTTCTTC. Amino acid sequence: CASREAGGYNEQFF.

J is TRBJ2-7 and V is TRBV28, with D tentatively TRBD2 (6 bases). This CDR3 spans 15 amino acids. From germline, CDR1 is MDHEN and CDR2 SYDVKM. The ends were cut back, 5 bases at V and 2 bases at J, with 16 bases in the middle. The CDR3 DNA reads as TGTGCCAGCAGTCCACCGGGAGTAAGTGCCTACGAGCAGTACTTC. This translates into CASSPPGVSAYEQYF.

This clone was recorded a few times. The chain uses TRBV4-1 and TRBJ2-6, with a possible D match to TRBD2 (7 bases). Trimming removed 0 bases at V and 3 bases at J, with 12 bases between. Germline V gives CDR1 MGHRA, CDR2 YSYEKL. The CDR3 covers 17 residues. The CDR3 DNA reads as TGCGCCAGCAGCCAAGAGGGGGGGCGTTATGGGGCCAACGTCCTGACTTTC. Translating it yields CASSQEGGRYGANVLTF.